This T cell receptor (beta chain) was identified during a study of blood T cell repertoires in COVID-19. Study-wide background: Samples taken during acute and convalescent COVID-19 were collected in the United States, Italy and Spain. Sources were T cells, B-cell-depleted T cells, or PBMCs; the material itself was cDNA or gDNA.

TCRdb's table, derived via immunoSEQ multiplex PCR, lists solely in-frame clones and lacks some. Seen here are hundreds of thousands of clones, 75% to 90% observed once, and the top ten hold 0.9%. There are 12 residues in the CDR3. Trimming left V 10 bases short and J 0 bases short, with 9 bases between. Looked up from germline, CDR1 is MGHRA and CDR2 is YSYEKL. The Seattle site enrolled patients during active infection and followed them longitudinally. The chain links TRBV4-1 to TRBJ1-1; TRBD1 might be the D (5 bases). The receptor was derived from a man aged 18 to 35 with COVID-19, enrolled during active disease. Material for sequencing was peripheral blood. CDR3 in amino acids: CATQGLNTEAFF. CDR3 sequence (DNA): TGCGCCACCCAGGGTTTGAACACTGAAGCTTTCTTT.